This T cell receptor (beta chain) was obtained from a study of blood T cell repertoires in COVID-19. Looking at the study overall: The United States, Italy and Spain supplied acute and convalescent COVID-19 samples. From T cells, B-cell-depleted T cells, or PBMCs came the material, which was cDNA or gDNA.

In this sample, this clone turned up once. CDR3 length: 15 amino acids. Germline assignment: CDR1 SGHTA and CDR2 FQGNSA. Trimming took 5 bases from V and 3 from J; bases not matched to a gene: 5. Under the authors' procedure: How many nucleated cells were present was estimated from reference gene primer amplification. Method: immunoSEQ multiplex PCR; TCRdb's copy keeps in-frame clones and lacks some. The V and J calls and clone size come from that table; D and trimming were worked out from the DNA. Of roughly 230,000 clones in the sample, 88% were seen once. The genes are TRBV7-2 and TRBJ1-5, with 9 bases matching TRBD1. This receptor was identified in a man between 65 and 85 years old with acute or convalescent COVID-19. The source material was peripheral blood. CDR3 amino acids: CASSPGQGNNQPQHF. In DNA, the CDR3 is TGTGCCAGCAGCCCGGGACAGGGAAACAATCAGCCCCAGCATTTT.